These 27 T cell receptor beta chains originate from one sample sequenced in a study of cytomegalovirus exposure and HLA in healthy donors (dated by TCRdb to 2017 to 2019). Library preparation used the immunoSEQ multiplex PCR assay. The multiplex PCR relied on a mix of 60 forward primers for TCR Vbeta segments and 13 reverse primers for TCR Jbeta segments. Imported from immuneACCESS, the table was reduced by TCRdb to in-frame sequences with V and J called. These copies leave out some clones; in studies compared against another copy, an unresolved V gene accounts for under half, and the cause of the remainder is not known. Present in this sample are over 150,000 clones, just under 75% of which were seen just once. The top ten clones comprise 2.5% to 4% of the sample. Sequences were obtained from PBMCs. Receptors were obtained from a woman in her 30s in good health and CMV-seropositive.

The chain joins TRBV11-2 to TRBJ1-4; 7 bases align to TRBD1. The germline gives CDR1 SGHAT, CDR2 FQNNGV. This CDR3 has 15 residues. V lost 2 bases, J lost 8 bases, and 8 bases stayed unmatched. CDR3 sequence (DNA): TGTGCCAGCAGCTTACAAGGGGGCTTGGGGGAAAAACTGTTTTTT. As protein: CASSLQGGLGEKLFF.

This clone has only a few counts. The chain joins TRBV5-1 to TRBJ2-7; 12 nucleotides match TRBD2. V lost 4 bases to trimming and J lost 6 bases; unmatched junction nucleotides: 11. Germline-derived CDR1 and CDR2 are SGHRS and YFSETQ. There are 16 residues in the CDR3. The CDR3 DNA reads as TGCGCCAGCAGCCCGGGAGCACTAGCGGGAGGTCGCGAGCAGTACTTC. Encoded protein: CASSPGALAGGREQYF.

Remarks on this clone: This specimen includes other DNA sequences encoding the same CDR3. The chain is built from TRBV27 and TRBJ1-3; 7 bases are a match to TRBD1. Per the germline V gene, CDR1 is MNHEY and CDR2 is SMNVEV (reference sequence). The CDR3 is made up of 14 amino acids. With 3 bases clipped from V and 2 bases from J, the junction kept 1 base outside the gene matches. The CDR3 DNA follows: TGTGCCAGCAGTTTCAGGGGGGCTGGAAACACCATATATTTT. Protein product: CASSFRGAGNTIYF.

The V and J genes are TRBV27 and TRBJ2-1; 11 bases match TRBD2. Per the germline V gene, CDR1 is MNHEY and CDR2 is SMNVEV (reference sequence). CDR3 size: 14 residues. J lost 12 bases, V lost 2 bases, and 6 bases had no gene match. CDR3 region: CASSLASGGFRQFF. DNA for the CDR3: TGTGCCAGCAGTTTAGCTAGCGGGGGGTTTCGGCAGTTCTTC.

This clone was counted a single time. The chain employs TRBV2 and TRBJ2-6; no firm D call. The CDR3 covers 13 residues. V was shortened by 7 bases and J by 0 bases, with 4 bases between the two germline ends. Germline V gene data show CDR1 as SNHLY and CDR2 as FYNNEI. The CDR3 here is CASTHSGANVLTF. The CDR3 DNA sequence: TGTGCCAGCACCCACTCTGGGGCCAACGTCCTGACTTTC.

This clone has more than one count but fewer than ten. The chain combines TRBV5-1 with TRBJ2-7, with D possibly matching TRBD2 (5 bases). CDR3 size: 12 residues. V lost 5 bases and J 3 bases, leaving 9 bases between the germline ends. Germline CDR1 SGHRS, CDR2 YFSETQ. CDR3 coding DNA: TGCGCCAGCAGAATTGGAGGCTACGAGCAGTACTTC. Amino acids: CASRIGGYEQYF.

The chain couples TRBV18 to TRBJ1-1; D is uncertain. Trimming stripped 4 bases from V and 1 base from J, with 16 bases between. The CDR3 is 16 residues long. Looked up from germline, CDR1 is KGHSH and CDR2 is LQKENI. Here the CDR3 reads CASSLSWEGWNTEAFF. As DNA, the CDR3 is TGTGCCAGCTCACTTTCATGGGAGGGTTGGAACACTGAAGCTTTCTTT.

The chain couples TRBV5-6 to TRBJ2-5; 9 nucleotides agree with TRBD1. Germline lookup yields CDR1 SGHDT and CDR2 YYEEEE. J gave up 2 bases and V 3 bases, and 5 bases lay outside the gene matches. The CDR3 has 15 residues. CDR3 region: CASSSWDREQETQYF. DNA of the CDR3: TGTGCCAGCAGCTCGTGGGACAGGGAGCAAGAGACCCAGTACTTC.

Written as DNA, the CDR3 is TGTGCCAGCAGGCCGCGGGGGCCGAACACTGAAGCTTTCTTT. Its protein product is CASRPRGPNTEAFF. V usage is TRBV14 and J usage is TRBJ1-1; the D gene is possibly TRBD1 (6 bases). V lost 6 bases to trimming and J lost 1 base, with 12 bases between them. Germline values: CDR1 SGHDN, CDR2 FVKESK. The CDR3 extends over 14 amino acids.

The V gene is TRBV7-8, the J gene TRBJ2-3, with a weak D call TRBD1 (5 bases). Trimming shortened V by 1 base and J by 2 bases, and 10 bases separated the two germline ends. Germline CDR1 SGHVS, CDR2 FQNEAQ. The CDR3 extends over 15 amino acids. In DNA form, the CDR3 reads TGTGCCAGCAGCTTAGATGGCAGGGCCACAGATACGCAGTATTTT. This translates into CASSLDGRATDTQYF.

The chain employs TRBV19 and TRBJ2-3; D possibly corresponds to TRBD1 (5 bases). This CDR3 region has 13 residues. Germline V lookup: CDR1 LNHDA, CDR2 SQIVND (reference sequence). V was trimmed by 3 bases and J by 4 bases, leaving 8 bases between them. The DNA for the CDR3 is TGTGCCAGTAGTATGTCCAGGGCAGATACGCAGTATTTT. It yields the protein CASSMSRADTQYF.

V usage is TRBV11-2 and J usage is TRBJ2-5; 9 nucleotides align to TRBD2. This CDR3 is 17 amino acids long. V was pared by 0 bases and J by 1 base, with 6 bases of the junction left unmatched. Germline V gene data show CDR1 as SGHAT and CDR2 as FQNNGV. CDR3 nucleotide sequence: TGTGCCAGCAGCTTAGAGGGCGCGGGAGGGTCCCAAGAGACCCAGTACTTC. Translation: CASSLEGAGGSQETQYF.

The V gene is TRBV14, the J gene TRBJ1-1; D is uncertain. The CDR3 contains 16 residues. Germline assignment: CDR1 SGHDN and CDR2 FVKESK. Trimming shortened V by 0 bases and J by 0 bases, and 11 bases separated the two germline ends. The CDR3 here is CASSQERKSMNTEAFF. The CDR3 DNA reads TGTGCCAGCAGCCAAGAGCGGAAAAGTATGAACACTGAAGCTTTCTTT.

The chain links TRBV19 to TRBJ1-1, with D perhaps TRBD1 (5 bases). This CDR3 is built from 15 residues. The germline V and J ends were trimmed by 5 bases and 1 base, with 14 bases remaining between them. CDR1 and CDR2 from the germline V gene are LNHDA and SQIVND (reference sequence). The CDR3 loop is CASSVGDGRNTEAFF. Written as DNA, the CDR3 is TGTGCCAGTAGTGTAGGGGACGGGAGGAACACTGAAGCTTTCTTT.

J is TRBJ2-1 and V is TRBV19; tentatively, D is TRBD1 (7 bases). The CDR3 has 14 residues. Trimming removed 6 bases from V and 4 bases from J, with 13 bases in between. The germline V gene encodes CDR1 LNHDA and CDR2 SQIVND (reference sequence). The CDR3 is CASSGQEGYNEQFF. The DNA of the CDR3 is TGTGCCAGTAGCGGACAGGAGGGGTACAATGAGCAGTTCTTC. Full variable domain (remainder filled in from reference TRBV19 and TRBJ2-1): DGGITQSPKYLFRKEGQNVTLSCEQNLNHDAMYWYRQDPGQGLRLIYYSQIVNDFQKGDIAEGYSVSREKKESFPLTVTSAQKNPTAFYLCASSGQEGYNEQFFGPGTRLTVL.

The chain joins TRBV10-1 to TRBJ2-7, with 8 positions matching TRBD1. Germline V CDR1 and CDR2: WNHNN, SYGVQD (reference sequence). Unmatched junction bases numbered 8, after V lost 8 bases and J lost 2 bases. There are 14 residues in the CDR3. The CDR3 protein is CASSQGARPYEQYF. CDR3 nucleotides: TGCGCCAGCTCCCAGGGGGCTAGGCCCTACGAGCAGTACTTC.

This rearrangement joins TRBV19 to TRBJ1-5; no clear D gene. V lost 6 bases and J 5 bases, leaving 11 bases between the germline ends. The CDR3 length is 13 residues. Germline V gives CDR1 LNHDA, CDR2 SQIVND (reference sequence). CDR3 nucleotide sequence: TGTGCCAGTAGCTTGGGTCGGGATCAGCCCCAGCATTTT. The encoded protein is CASSLGRDQPQHF.

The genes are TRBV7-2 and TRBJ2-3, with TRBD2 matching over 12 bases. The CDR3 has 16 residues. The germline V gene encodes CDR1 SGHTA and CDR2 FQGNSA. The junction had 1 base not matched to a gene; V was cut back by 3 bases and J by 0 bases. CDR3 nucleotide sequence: TGTGCCAGCAGCTTTGGGACTAGCGGGAGCACAGATACGCAGTATTTT. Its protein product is CASSFGTSGSTDTQYF.

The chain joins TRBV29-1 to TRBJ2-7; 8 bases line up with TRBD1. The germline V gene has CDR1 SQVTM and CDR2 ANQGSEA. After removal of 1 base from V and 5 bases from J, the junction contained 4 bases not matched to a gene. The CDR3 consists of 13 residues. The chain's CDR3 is CSVEGQGRDEQYF. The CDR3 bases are TGCAGCGTTGAAGGACAGGGGAGAGACGAGCAGTACTTC.

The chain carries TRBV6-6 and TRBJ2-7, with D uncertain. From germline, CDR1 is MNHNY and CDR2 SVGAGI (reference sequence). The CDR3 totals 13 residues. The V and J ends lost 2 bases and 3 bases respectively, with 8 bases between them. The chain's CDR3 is CASSYEFDYEQYF. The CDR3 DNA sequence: TGTGCCAGCAGTTACGAGTTCGACTACGAGCAGTACTTC.

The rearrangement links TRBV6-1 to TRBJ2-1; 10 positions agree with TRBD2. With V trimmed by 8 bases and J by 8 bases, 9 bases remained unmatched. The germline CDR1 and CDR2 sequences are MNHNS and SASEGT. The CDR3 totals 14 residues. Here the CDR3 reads CASSLAGEFDEQFF. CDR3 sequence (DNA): TGTGCCAGCTCTCTAGCGGGAGAATTCGATGAGCAGTTCTTC.

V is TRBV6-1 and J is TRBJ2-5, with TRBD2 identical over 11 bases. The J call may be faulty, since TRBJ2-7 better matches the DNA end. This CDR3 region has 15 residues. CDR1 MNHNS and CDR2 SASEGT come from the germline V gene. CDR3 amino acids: CASSLGLAATYEQYF. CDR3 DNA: TGTGCCAGCAGTTTGGGACTAGCGGCTACCTACGAGCAGTACTTC.

The chain's CDR3 is CASSFPPPGGEQYF. In nucleotides, the CDR3 is TGTGCCAGCAGTTTCCCTCCCCCTGGCGGCGAGCAGTACTTC. The chain carries TRBV27 and TRBJ2-5; no firm D call. The DNA end is more similar to TRBJ2-7, so the J call may be wrong. Germline loops: CDR1 MNHEY, CDR2 SMNVEV (reference sequence). The length of the CDR3 is 14 residues.

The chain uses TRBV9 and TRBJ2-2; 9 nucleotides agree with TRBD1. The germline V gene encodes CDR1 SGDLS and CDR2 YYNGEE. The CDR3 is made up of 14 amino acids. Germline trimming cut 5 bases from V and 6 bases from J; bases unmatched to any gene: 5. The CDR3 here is CASSGQGISGELFF. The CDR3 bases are TGTGCCAGCAGTGGACAGGGGATTTCCGGGGAGCTGTTTTTT. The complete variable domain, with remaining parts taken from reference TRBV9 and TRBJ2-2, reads DSGVTQTPKHLITATGQRVTLRCSPRSGDLSVYWYQQSLDQGLQFLIQYYNGEERAKGNILERFSAQQFPDLHSELNLSSLELGDSALYFCASSGQGISGELFFGEGSRLTVL.

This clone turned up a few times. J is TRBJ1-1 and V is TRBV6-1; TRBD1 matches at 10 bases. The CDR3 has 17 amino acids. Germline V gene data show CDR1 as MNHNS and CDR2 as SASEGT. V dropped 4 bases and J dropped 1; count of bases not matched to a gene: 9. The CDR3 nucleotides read TGTGCCAGCAGTGCAAAGGGACAGGGGTGGGGGAACACTGAAGCTTTCTTT. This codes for CASSAKGQGWGNTEAFF.

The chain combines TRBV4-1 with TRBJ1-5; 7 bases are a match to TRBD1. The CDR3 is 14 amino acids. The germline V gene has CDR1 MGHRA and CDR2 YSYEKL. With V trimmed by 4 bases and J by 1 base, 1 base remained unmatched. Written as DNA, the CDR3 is TGCGCCAGCAGCCCGACAGGGAGCAATCAGCCCCAGCATTTT. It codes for CASSPTGSNQPQHF.

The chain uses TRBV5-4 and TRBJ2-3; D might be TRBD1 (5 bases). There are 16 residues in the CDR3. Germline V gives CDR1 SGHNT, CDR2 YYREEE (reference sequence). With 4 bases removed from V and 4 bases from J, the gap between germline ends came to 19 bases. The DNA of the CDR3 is TGTGCCAGCAGCCCGGTTTGGCAGGGTGGGGCAGATACGCAGTATTTT. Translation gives CASSPVWQGGADTQYF.